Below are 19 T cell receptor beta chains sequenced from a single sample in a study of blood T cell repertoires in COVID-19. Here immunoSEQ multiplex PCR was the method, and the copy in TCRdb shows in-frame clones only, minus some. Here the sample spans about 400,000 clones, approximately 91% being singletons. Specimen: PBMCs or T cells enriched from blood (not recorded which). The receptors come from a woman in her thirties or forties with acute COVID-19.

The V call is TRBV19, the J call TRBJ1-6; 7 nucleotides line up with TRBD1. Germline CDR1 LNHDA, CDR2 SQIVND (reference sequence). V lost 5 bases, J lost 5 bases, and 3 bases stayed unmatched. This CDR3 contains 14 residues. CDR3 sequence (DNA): TGTGCCAGTAGTTGGACAGGCGATAATTCACCCCTCCACTTT. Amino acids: CASSWTGDNSPLHF.

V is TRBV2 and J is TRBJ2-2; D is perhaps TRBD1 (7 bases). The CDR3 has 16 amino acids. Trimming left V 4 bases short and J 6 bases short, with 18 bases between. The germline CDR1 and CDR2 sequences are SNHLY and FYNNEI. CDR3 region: CASSARRTGGAGELFF. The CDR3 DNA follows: TGTGCCAGCAGTGCCCGCCGGACAGGCGGGGCCGGGGAGCTGTTTTTT. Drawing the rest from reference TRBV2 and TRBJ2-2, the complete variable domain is EPEVTQTPSHQVTQMGQEVILRCVPISNHLYFYWYRQILGQKVEFLVSFYNNEISEKSEIFDDQFSVERPDGSNFTLKIRSTKLEDSAMYFCASSARRTGGAGELFFGEGSRLTVL.

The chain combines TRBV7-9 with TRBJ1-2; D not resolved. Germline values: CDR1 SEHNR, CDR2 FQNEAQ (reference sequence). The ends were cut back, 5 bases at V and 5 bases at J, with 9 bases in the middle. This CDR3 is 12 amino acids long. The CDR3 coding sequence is TGTGCCAGCAGCCTCGGTGGTTATGGCTACACCTTC. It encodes CASSLGGYGYTF.

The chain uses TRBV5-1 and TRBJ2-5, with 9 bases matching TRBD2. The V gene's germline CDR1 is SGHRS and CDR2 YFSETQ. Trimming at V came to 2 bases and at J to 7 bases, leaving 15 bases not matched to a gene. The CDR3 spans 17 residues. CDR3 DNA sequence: TGCGCCAGCAGCTTACAGACTTTTAGCGGGGGCCGGGGGACCCAGTACTTC. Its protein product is CASSLQTFSGGRGTQYF.

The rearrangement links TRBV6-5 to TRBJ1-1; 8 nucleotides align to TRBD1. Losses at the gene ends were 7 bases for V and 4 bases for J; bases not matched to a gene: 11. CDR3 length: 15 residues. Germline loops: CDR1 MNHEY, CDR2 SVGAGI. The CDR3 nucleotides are TGTGCCAGCACCTCGACAGGGGCTCTCAGCACTGAAGCTTTCTTT. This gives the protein CASTSTGALSTEAFF.

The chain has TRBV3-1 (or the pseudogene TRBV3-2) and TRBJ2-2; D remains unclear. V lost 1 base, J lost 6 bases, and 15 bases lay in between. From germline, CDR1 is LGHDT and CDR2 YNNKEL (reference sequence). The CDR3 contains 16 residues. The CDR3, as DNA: TGTGCCAGCAGCCAAGGGCCCTATCCGGGTGCCGGGGAGCTGTTTTTT. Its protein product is CASSQGPYPGAGELFF.

Written as DNA, the CDR3 is TGTGCCAGTAGTATTGGTTCGGGGGTCTCTGAAGCTTTCTTT. Encoded protein: CASSIGSGVSEAFF. V gene TRBV19 combines with J gene TRBJ1-1; weak D call: TRBD1 (5 bases). This CDR3 is built from 14 residues. The germline V and J ends were trimmed by 3 bases and 6 bases, with 14 bases remaining between them. Germline V gives CDR1 LNHDA, CDR2 SQIVND (reference sequence).

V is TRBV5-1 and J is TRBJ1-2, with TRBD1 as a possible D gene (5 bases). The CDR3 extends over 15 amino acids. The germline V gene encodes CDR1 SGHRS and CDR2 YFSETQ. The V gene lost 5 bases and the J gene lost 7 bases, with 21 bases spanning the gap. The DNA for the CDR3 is TGCGCCAGCAGGGTCGCCCCGGGGGGAAACGGTGGCTACACCTTC. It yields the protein CASRVAPGGNGGYTF.

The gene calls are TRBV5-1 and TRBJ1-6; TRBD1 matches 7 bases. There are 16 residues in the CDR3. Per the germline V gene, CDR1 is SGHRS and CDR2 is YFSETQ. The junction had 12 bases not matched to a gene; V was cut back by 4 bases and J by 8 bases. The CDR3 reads CASSQNRDSRDSPLHF. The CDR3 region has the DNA TGCGCCAGCAGCCAGAACAGGGACAGCCGAGATTCACCCCTCCACTTT.

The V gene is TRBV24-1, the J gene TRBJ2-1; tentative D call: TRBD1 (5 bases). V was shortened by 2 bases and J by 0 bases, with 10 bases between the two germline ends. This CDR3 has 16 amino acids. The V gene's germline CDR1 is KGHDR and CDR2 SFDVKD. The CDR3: CATSDSTGSSYNEQFF. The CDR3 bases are TGTGCCACCAGTGATTCAACAGGCAGCTCCTACAATGAGCAGTTCTTC.

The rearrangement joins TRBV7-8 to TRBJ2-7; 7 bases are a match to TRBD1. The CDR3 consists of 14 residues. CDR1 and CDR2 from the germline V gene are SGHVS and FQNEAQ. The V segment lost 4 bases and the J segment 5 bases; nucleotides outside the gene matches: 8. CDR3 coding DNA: TGTGCCAGCAGCTCCGACAGGGTCCTGGACGAGCAGTACTTC. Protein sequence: CASSSDRVLDEQYF.

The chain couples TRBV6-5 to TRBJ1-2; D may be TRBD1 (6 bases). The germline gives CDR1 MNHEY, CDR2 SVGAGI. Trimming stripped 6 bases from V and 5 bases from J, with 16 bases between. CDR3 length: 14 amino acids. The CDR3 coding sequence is TGTGCCAGCAGAGATTCCGGGACATCTTATGGCTACACCTTC. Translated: CASRDSGTSYGYTF.

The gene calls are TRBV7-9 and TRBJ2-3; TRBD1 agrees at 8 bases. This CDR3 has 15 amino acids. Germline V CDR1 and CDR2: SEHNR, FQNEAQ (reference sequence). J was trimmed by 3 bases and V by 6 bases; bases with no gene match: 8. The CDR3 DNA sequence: TGTGCCAGCAGTAGCCAGGGGGCGAGGACAGATACGCAGTATTTT. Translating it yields CASSSQGARTDTQYF. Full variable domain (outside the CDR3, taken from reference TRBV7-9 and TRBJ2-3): DTGVSQNPRHKITKRGQNVTFRCDPISEHNRLYWYRQTLGQGPEFLTYFQNEAQLEKSRLLSDRFSAERPKGSFSTLEIQRTEQGDSAMYLCASSSQGARTDTQYFGPGTRLTVL.

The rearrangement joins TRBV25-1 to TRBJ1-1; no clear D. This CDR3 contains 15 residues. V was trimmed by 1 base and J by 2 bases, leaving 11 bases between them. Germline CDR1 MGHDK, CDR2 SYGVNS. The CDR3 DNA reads TGTGCCAGCAGTGAATTGACACATGCTAACACTGAAGCTTTCTTT. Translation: CASSELTHANTEAFF.

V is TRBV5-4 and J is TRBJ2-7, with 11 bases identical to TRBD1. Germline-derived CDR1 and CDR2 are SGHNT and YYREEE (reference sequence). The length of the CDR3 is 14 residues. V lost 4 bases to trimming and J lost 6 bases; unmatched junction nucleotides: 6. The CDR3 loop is CASSPGQGGFEQYF. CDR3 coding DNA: TGTGCCAGCAGCCCGGGACAGGGGGGATTCGAGCAGTACTTC.

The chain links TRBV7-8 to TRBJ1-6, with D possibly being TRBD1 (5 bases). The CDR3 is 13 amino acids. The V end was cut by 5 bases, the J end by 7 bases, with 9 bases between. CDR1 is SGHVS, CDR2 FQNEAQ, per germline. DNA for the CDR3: TGTGCCAGCAGCAGGGGTAGCAATTCACCCCTCCACTTT. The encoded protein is CASSRGSNSPLHF.

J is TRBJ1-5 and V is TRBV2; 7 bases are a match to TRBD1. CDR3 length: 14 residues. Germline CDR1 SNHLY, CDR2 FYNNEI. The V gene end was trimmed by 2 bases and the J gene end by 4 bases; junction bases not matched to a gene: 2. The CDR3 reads CASSESTGNQPQHF. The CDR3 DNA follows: TGTGCCAGCAGTGAATCGACAGGGAATCAGCCCCAGCATTTT.

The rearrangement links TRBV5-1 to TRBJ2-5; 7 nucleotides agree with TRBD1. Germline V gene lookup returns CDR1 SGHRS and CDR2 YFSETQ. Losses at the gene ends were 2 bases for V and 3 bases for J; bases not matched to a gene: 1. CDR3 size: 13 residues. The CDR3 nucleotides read TGCGCCAGCAGCTTTCAGGGGGAAGAGACCCAGTACTTC. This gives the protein CASSFQGEETQYF.

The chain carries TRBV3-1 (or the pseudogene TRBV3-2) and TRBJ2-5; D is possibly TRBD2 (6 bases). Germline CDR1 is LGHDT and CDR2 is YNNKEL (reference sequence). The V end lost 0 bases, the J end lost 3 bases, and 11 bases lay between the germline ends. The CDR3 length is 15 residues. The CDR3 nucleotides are TGTGCCAGCAGCCAAGATCTAGCGACTAAAGAGACCCAGTACTTC. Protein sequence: CASSQDLATKETQYF.